One and the same sample provided the 29 T cell receptor beta chains below, sequenced in a study of OX40 agonist ivuxolimab in advanced cancers. Measured with immunoSEQ multiplex PCR; TCRdb has only the in-frame clones, and not every one. There are over 20,000 clones in the sample; 79% occur only once, and about 25% lies in the top ten. The specimen was CD4+ or CD8+ T cells sorted from blood, collected in a trial of the OX40 agonist ivuxolimab. These receptors were taken from an adult with an advanced solid tumor such as melanoma, head and neck, liver or kidney cancer.

A single count supports this clone. V gene TRBV11-2 combines with J gene TRBJ2-7; 11 bases agree with TRBD2. With 0 bases clipped from V and 5 bases from J, the junction kept 9 bases outside the gene matches. This CDR3 contains 17 residues. The germline V gene has CDR1 SGHAT and CDR2 FQNNGV. CDR3 coding DNA: TGTGCCAGCAGCTTAGATCGTGTGGGGACTAGCGGCGACGAGCAGTACTTC. This translates into CASSLDRVGTSGDEQYF.

This clone has a count of ten or more. The chain recombines TRBV10-3 with TRBJ2-2; TRBD1 or TRBD2 may be the D gene (5 bases each). Germline loops: CDR1 ENHRY, CDR2 SYGVKD. V was clipped by 8 bases and J by 8 bases, with 15 bases between them. The CDR3 is made up of 13 amino acids. The CDR3 is CAIGTDVRGELFF. The CDR3 nucleotides are TGTGCCATCGGGACCGACGTTAGGGGGGAGCTGTTTTTT.

This clone has only one observation. At one of its ends the junction is not consistent with the germline gene, which may arise from a read error. The chain employs TRBV27 and TRBJ1-1, with D uncertain. The CDR3 contains 13 residues. The germline V gene has CDR1 MNHEY and CDR2 SMNVEV (reference sequence). CDR3 in DNA: TGTGCCAGCAGTCTATCCTTCCGACGGAGAACTTTCTTT. Translating it yields CASSLSFRRRTFF.

The rearrangement links TRBV19 to TRBJ2-6; D is undetermined. CDR1 and CDR2 (germline): LNHDA, SQIVND (reference sequence). This CDR3 has 16 residues. V lost 0 bases and J 1 base, leaving 7 bases between the germline ends. CDR3 region: CASSIDSGSGANVLTF. The CDR3 bases are TGTGCCAGTAGTATAGATAGTGGGTCTGGGGCCAACGTCCTGACTTTC.

The chain carries TRBV7-9 and TRBJ2-3; D might be TRBD1 (6 bases). CDR1 and CDR2 (germline): SEHNR, FQNEAQ (reference sequence). Deletions cut 3 bases from V and 2 bases from J, with 15 bases between. The CDR3 runs to 16 residues. The CDR3 loop is CASSLGLGAVTDTQYF. CDR3 bases: TGTGCCAGCAGCTTGGGGCTGGGGGCTGTCACAGATACGCAGTATTTT.

The chain couples TRBV5-8 to TRBJ2-5, with D unclear. The end of the DNA is better explained by TRBJ2-7, so the J call may be wrong. This CDR3 is 14 amino acids long. CDR1 and CDR2 (germline): SGHTS, YDEGEE. Written as DNA, the CDR3 is TGTGCCAGCAGCTGGGATAGGGTCACCTACGAGCAGTACTTC. Amino acid sequence: CASSWDRVTYEQYF.

This clone was counted only a few times. The rearrangement uses TRBV5-4 and TRBJ2-3, with unresolved D. This CDR3 is 12 amino acids long. Germline CDR1 and CDR2: SGHNT and YYREEE (reference sequence). V lost 3 bases and J 2 bases, leaving 4 bases between the germline ends. The CDR3 region has the DNA TGTGCCAGCAGCTCGTCCACAGATACGCAGTATTTT. Residues: CASSSSTDTQYF.

This clone occurred many times. The chain joins TRBV27 to TRBJ1-1; the D is unclear. Germline V gene lookup returns CDR1 MNHEY and CDR2 SMNVEV (reference sequence). This CDR3 has 13 amino acids. With 6 bases removed from V and 5 bases from J, the gap between germline ends came to 13 bases. Here the CDR3 DNA reads TGTGCCAGCAGCCCCGGGCTGGGAACTGAAGCTTTCTTT. Translated: CASSPGLGTEAFF.

This clone came up once. The V call is TRBV5-6, the J call TRBJ2-7; 9 bases are a match to TRBD2. The germline CDR1 and CDR2 sequences are SGHDT and YYEEEE. The CDR3 is 16 residues long. The V gene end was trimmed by 2 bases and the J gene end by 2 bases; junction bases not matched to a gene: 8. CDR3 region: CASSFGLAGGTYEQYF. CDR3 DNA sequence: TGTGCCAGCAGCTTTGGTCTTGCGGGGGGGACCTACGAGCAGTACTTC.

The chain links TRBV10-3 to TRBJ1-2, with D tentatively TRBD1 (5 bases). The germline V gene has CDR1 ENHRY and CDR2 SYGVKD. Trimming shortened V by 9 bases and J by 2 bases, and 22 bases separated the two germline ends. This CDR3 comprises 16 residues. The CDR3 nucleotides are TGTGCCATTTACAATGACTTGGGAGAGGGGAACTATGGCTACACCTTC. It translates to CAIYNDLGEGNYGYTF.

V usage is TRBV7-9 and J usage is TRBJ1-2; a weak D match, TRBD1 (5 bases). Germline loops: CDR1 SEHNR, CDR2 FQNEAQ (reference sequence). The V gene lost 6 bases and the J gene lost 5 bases, with 19 bases spanning the gap. The CDR3 loop spans 15 amino acids. CDR3 in DNA: TGTGCCAGCAGTATCAGTCCTCCAGGGTTGTATGGCTACACCTTC. It encodes CASSISPPGLYGYTF. Filled out from reference TRBV7-9 and TRBJ1-2, the complete variable domain reads DTGVSQNPRHKITKRGQNVTFRCDPISEHNRLYWYRQTLGQGPEFLTYFQNEAQLEKSRLLSDRFSAERPKGSFSTLEIQRTEQGDSAMYLCASSISPPGLYGYTFGSGTRLTVV.

This chain connects TRBV9 to TRBJ1-5; D unresolved. This CDR3 spans 13 amino acids. Germline CDR1 SGDLS, CDR2 YYNGEE. Trimming shortened V by 4 bases and J by 3 bases, and 8 bases separated the two germline ends. CDR3 region: CASSPGNNQPQHF. The DNA of the CDR3 is TGTGCCAGCAGCCCGGGGAACAATCAGCCCCAGCATTTT. The full variable domain, rest sourced from reference TRBV9 and TRBJ1-5, is DSGVTQTPKHLITATGQRVTLRCSPRSGDLSVYWYQQSLDQGLQFLIQYYNGEERAKGNILERFSAQQFPDLHSELNLSSLELGDSALYFCASSPGNNQPQHFGDGTRLSIL.

J is TRBJ2-3 and V is TRBV6-4; D may correspond to TRBD1 or TRBD2 (6 bases each). Trimming stripped 2 bases from V and 2 bases from J, with 11 bases between. Per germline, CDR1 MRHNA and CDR2 SNTAGT. This CDR3 spans 15 amino acids. The CDR3 here is CASSDGGLNTDTQYF. CDR3 coding DNA: TGTGCCAGCAGTGACGGGGGGCTAAACACAGATACGCAGTATTTT.

CDR3 loop: CASSERGGPNTEAFF. The CDR3 DNA sequence: TGTGCCAGCAGTGAAAGGGGGGGGCCCAACACTGAAGCTTTCTTT. The gene calls are TRBV2 and TRBJ1-1; TRBD1 might be the D (6 bases). Per the germline V gene, CDR1 is SNHLY and CDR2 is FYNNEI. The CDR3 covers 15 residues. V was trimmed by 2 bases and J by 2 bases, leaving 12 bases between them.

This chain uses TRBV6-5 with TRBJ2-7, with 14 positions matching TRBD2. Germline values: CDR1 MNHEY, CDR2 SVGAGI. After removal of 8 bases from V and 5 bases from J, the junction contained 2 bases not matched to a gene. The CDR3 length is 13 residues. The CDR3 protein is CASRGLAGDEQYF. CDR3 coding DNA: TGTGCCAGCCGGGGACTAGCGGGGGACGAGCAGTACTTC.

The chain carries TRBV6-4 and TRBJ1-5; 10 bases match TRBD1. CDR3 length equals 15 residues. Germline trimming cut 5 bases from V and 6 bases from J; bases unmatched to any gene: 7. Germline V gene data show CDR1 as MRHNA and CDR2 as SNTAGT. This CDR3 is CASSPVGQGTQPQHF. As DNA, the CDR3 is TGTGCCAGCAGTCCCGTGGGACAGGGGACTCAGCCCCAGCATTTT.

The chain couples TRBV5-1 to TRBJ1-4; 7 bases agree with TRBD1. Trimming took 0 bases from V and 4 from J; bases not matched to a gene: 9. The CDR3 spans 17 residues. The germline CDR1 and CDR2 sequences are SGHRS and YFSETQ. The CDR3 spells CASSLDLTGTDNEKLFF. The CDR3 bases are TGCGCCAGCAGCTTGGATTTGACAGGGACCGATAATGAAAAACTGTTTTTT.

This chain uses TRBV5-4 with TRBJ2-2, with D tentatively TRBD1 (7 bases). Germline lookup yields CDR1 SGHNT and CDR2 YYREEE (reference sequence). This CDR3 has 14 amino acids. The V and J ends lost 7 bases and 4 bases respectively, with 14 bases between them. The CDR3 loop is CASSDRDSTGELFF. DNA for the CDR3: TGTGCCAGCTCAGACAGGGACTCCACCGGGGAGCTGTTTTTT.

This clone is labeled medium-sized. The chain uses TRBV6-5 and TRBJ2-7; 7 bases fit TRBD1. V shed 0 bases, J shed 3 bases, and the junction held 5 bases outside the gene matches. Germline CDR1 is MNHEY and CDR2 is SVGAGI. The CDR3 runs 15 residues. The CDR3 region is CASSYSPGQFYEQYF. CDR3 nucleotide sequence: TGTGCCAGCAGTTACTCGCCGGGACAGTTCTACGAGCAGTACTTC.

By proportion, this clone is medium-sized (0.01 to 0.1%). The CDR3 spells CASSLGSQPQHF. The CDR3 DNA reads as TGTGCCAGCAGCTTAGGGAGTCAGCCCCAGCATTTT. V gene TRBV11-2 combines with J gene TRBJ1-5; no clear D. Germline V gene data show CDR1 as SGHAT and CDR2 as FQNNGV. V shed 1 base and J shed 6 bases, with 4 bases lying between them. The CDR3 spans 12 residues.

The V and J genes are TRBV7-6 and TRBJ1-5; D unclear. V lost 3 bases and J 7 bases, leaving 10 bases between the germline ends. The V gene's germline CDR1 is SGHVS and CDR2 FNYEAQ. The CDR3 is 13 amino acids. The CDR3 sequence: CASSLSGQQPQHF. CDR3 coding DNA: TGTGCCAGCAGCTTGTCCGGGCAACAGCCCCAGCATTTT. The entire variable domain, with the rest obtained from reference TRBV7-6 and TRBJ1-5, is as follows: GAGVSQSPRYKVTKRGQDVALRCDPISGHVSLYWYRQALGQGPEFLTYFNYEAQQDKSGLPNDRFSAERPEGSISTLTIQRTEQRDSAMYRCASSLSGQQPQHFGDGTRLSIL.

The chain links TRBV6-5 to TRBJ2-2; unclear D gene. CDR1 MNHEY and CDR2 SVGAGI come from the germline V gene. This CDR3 comprises 15 residues. The V and J ends lost 0 bases and 0 bases respectively, with 5 bases between them. This CDR3 reads CASSYSLANTGELFF. CDR3 sequence (DNA): TGTGCCAGCAGTTACTCACTGGCGAACACCGGGGAGCTGTTTTTT.

V gene TRBV7-9 combines with J gene TRBJ1-3; perhaps TRBD1 as D (6 bases). Germline V gene sequence: CDR1 SEHNR, CDR2 FQNEAQ (reference sequence). The CDR3 sequence is 17 residues long. V gave up 3 bases and J gave up 0 bases, with 15 bases separating them. In nucleotides, the CDR3 is TGTGCCAGCAGCTTTGCATACAGGGCCAACTCTGGAAACACCATATATTTT. This sequence encodes CASSFAYRANSGNTIYF.

The chain is built from TRBV11-2 and TRBJ1-5, with D unclear. CDR3 length: 15 amino acids. Trimming cost V 1 base and J 2 bases, with 9 bases left between them. Germline V gene lookup returns CDR1 SGHAT and CDR2 FQNNGV. For the CDR3, the DNA is TGTGCCAGCAGCTTAGCAGCGGCAGGCAATCAGCCCCAGCATTTT. The encoded protein is CASSLAAAGNQPQHF.

The chain employs TRBV6-6 and TRBJ1-1, with D unclear. V was clipped by 2 bases and J by 0 bases, with 10 bases between them. The CDR3 runs 15 residues. The germline V gene has CDR1 MNHNY and CDR2 SVGAGI (reference sequence). CDR3 protein: CASSYKEGMNTEAFF. For the CDR3, the DNA is TGTGCCAGCAGTTACAAGGAGGGAATGAACACTGAAGCTTTCTTT.

The chain links TRBV11-2 to TRBJ2-7; no firm D call. The CDR3 has 13 amino acids. The V end was cut by 3 bases, the J end by 4 bases, with 10 bases between. Germline V gene data show CDR1 as SGHAT and CDR2 as FQNNGV. The CDR3 is CASSFTLNYEQYF. The CDR3 coding sequence is TGTGCCAGCAGCTTCACCCTCAATTACGAGCAGTACTTC.

The CDR3 DNA sequence: TGTGCCAGCAGCTTGTTAGGAGGCACAGATACGCAGTATTTT. Encoded protein: CASSLLGGTDTQYF. The genes are TRBV5-5 and TRBJ2-3; D not resolved. The CDR3 loop spans 14 amino acids. Trimming removed 1 base from V and 1 base from J, with 7 bases in between. Germline V CDR1 and CDR2: SGHKS, YYEKEE (reference sequence).

The CDR3 reads CASSEPRELGASSYEQYF. The CDR3 DNA is TGTGCCAGCAGTGAACCACGGGAACTAGGTGCATCGTCCTACGAGCAGTACTTC. The chain links TRBV25-1 to TRBJ2-7, with a possible D match to TRBD2 (5 bases). Looked up from germline, CDR1 is MGHDK and CDR2 is SYGVNS. The CDR3 loop spans 18 amino acids. Trimming cost V 2 bases and J 1 base, with 21 bases left between them.

CDR3: CASSQFPAYEQYF. DNA for the CDR3: TGTGCCAGCAGCCAGTTCCCCGCGTACGAGCAGTACTTC. The genes are TRBV16 and TRBJ2-7; D ambiguous. This CDR3 is built from 13 residues. The ends were cut back, 3 bases at V and 4 bases at J, with 10 bases in the middle. The germline V gene encodes CDR1 KGHSY and CDR2 FQNENV.